These 14 T cell receptor beta chains came from one sample sequenced in a study of blood T cells in healthy people across ages. Next came a second PCR, run for about 7 to 12 cycles, which used a sample-barcoded 5' primer along with a J-beta primer mix. Via MiXCR, TCRdb re-called the 5' RACE reads, giving one row per CDR3 protein. Counted here are 540,000 or so distinct CDR3 sequences, 27% occurring once; the ten biggest clones make up around a sixth. The sequenced material came from blood. The receptors shown here come from a woman aged 70 to 79 in good health.

This chain links TRBV6-6 with TRBJ1-2; D uncertain. The germline V gene has CDR1 MNHNY and CDR2 SVGAGI (reference sequence). Trimming pared 0 bases from V and 5 bases from J, leaving 13 bases between. The CDR3 runs to 15 residues. CDR3 DNA sequence: TGTGCCAGCAGTTACTCGAAGTACGCGGGGTATGGCTACACCTTC. Translated: CASSYSKYAGYGYTF.

A few counts support this clonotype. V usage is TRBV9 and J usage is TRBJ2-5, with TRBD2 identical over 10 bases. This CDR3 region has 17 residues. V lost 3 bases to trimming and J lost 2 bases; unmatched junction nucleotides: 10. Germline CDR1 SGDLS, CDR2 YYNGEE. CDR3 in amino acids: CASSAVGTSVYQETQYF. CDR3 nucleotide sequence: TGTGCCAGCAGCGCAGTCGGGACTAGCGTATATCAAGAGACCCAGTACTTC.

This clonotype was observed a few times. Mismatch with germline at one junction end may stem from a read error. The V gene is TRBV20-1, the J gene TRBJ1-2; TRBD1 matches at 7 bases. Per the germline V gene, CDR1 is DFQATT and CDR2 is SNEGSKA (reference sequence). CDR3 length: 13 residues. CDR3 DNA: TGCAGTGCCAGAGTCGACAGGGATTATGGCTACACCTTC. It yields the protein CSARVDRDYGYTF.

This clonotype appeared a few times. V gene TRBV12-3 or TRBV12-4 combines with J gene TRBJ2-5; D might be TRBD2 (6 bases). Gene TRBJ2-1 matches the end of the DNA better, so the J call may be wrong. The length of the CDR3 is 14 residues. CDR3 DNA sequence: TGTGCCAGCACGTCCGGGGGTCTCTACAATGAGCAGTTCTTC. As protein: CASTSGGLYNEQFF.

This clonotype has more than one count but fewer than ten. The chain's CDR3 is CASSLGDGLGEKLFF. CDR3 DNA sequence: TGCGCCAGCAGCTTGGGGGACGGCTTGGGTGAAAAACTGTTTTTT. The V gene is TRBV5-1, the J gene TRBJ1-4, with D possibly TRBD1 on 5 matching bases. V lost 0 bases and J lost 7, with 13 bases in between. In germline, CDR1 is SGHRS, CDR2 YFSETQ. The CDR3 has 15 residues.

The chain uses TRBV5-1 and TRBJ2-1, with 7 bases fitting TRBD2. The CDR3 sequence is 15 residues long. Losses at the gene ends were 5 bases for V and 0 bases for J; bases not matched to a gene: 5. From germline, CDR1 is SGHRS and CDR2 YFSETQ. The CDR3 region is CASSTSASSYNEQFF. The CDR3, as DNA: TGCGCCAGCAGTACTAGCGCGAGCTCCTACAATGAGCAGTTCTTC.

The chain employs TRBV28 and TRBJ2-5, with TRBD2 identical over 14 bases. The CDR3 is 16 residues long. The V gene's germline CDR1 is MDHEN and CDR2 SYDVKM. Trimming removed 7 bases from V and 4 bases from J; junction bases left unmatched: 8. CDR3 sequence: CASTTWGTSGGETQYF. The CDR3, as DNA: TGTGCCAGCACGACTTGGGGGACTAGCGGGGGAGAGACCCAGTACTTC.

This clonotype has more than one count but fewer than ten. Here the CDR3 DNA reads TGTGCCAGCAGCCAGGCTAGGGGCAATCAGCCCCAGCATTTT. It encodes CASSQARGNQPQHF. The J gene is TRBJ1-5, the V gene TRBV4-2; D is uncertain. V was trimmed by 3 bases and J by 2 bases, leaving 8 bases between them. From germline, CDR1 is LGHNA and CDR2 YNFKEQ. The CDR3 totals 14 residues.

The genes are TRBV20-1 and TRBJ2-4; D tentatively reads TRBD1 or TRBD2 (5 bases each). The germline gives CDR1 DFQATT, CDR2 SNEGSKA (reference sequence). Trimming pared 7 bases from V and 1 base from J, leaving 8 bases between. This CDR3 comprises 12 residues. The CDR3: CSVWGAKNIQYF. The CDR3 nucleotides read TGCAGTGTCTGGGGGGCCAAAAACATTCAGTACTTC.

The chain employs TRBV18 and TRBJ1-5; D perhaps matches TRBD1 (6 bases). Germline V CDR1 and CDR2: KGHSH, LQKENI. V was clipped by 7 bases and J by 4 bases, with 11 bases between them. This CDR3 is built from 13 residues. DNA of the CDR3: TGTGCCAGCTGCGCTACAGGGAATCAGCCCCAGCATTTT. Amino acids: CASCATGNQPQHF.

This clonotype was detected a few times. The CDR3 DNA is TGTGCCAGCAGCCCATATCAGGGAATTTACAATGAGCAGTTCTTC. Its protein product is CASSPYQGIYNEQFF. This rearrangement joins TRBV14 to TRBJ2-1; possibly TRBD1 for D (5 bases). Germline V gene data show CDR1 as SGHDN and CDR2 as FVKESK. V was pared by 4 bases and J by 4 bases, with 14 bases between. The CDR3 has 15 amino acids.

The gene calls are TRBV30 and TRBJ2-5; no clear D gene. The V end lost 2 bases, the J end lost 4 bases, and 11 bases lay between the germline ends. Per germline, CDR1 GTSNPN and CDR2 SVGIG (reference sequence). The CDR3 consists of 13 residues. CDR3: CAWSLGLLETQYF. The CDR3 DNA sequence: TGTGCCTGGAGTCTAGGGCTTTTAGAGACCCAGTACTTC.

This clonotype occurred a few times. This chain uses TRBV5-4 with TRBJ1-1; D unresolved. Trimming stripped 0 bases from V and 1 base from J, with 10 bases between. CDR1 is SGHNT and CDR2 is YYREEE in the germline V gene (reference sequence). The CDR3 contains 15 residues. The DNA for the CDR3 is TGTGCCAGCAGCTTGGACCACACTCCGAACACTGAAGCTTTCTTT. It translates to CASSLDHTPNTEAFF.

This clonotype was seen only a few times. The chain combines TRBV20-1 with TRBJ2-7, with 10 bases identical to TRBD1. The germline V gene encodes CDR1 DFQATT and CDR2 SNEGSKA (reference sequence). Trimming removed 6 bases from V and 4 bases from J; junction bases left unmatched: 12. The CDR3 length is 15 residues. CDR3 sequence: CSAIYGDRGRYEQYF. Written as DNA, the CDR3 is TGCAGTGCCATTTACGGGGACAGGGGCCGATACGAGCAGTACTTC.